This TCR beta chain was captured by sequencing in a study of cytomegalovirus exposure and HLA in healthy donors. V was shortened by 4 bases and J by 5 bases, with 12 bases between the two germline ends. The germline CDR1 and CDR2 sequences are SGHTS and YDEGEE. CDR3 length: 13 amino acids. Points from the study as a whole: Per published accounts, TCR beta sequences correctly predicted the HLA-A and HLA-B alleles of most subjects.

It was with 60 Vbeta and 13 Jbeta primers that the PCR ran. Sequencing used immunoSEQ multiplex PCR; TCRdb keeps in-frame clones, though not all of them. The table has 130,000 to 150,000 clones, 70% to 75% seen once; the top ten hold approximately 15%. On this clone: The antigen remains unidentified.

The TCR was taken from a human donor in good health. This chain joins TRBV5-8 and TRBJ1-2; TRBD1 might be the D (5 bases). Sequencing was performed on PBMCs. The CDR3 region has the DNA TGTGCCAGCAGCCCCGGGACTGGGTATGGCTACACCTTC. Encoded protein: CASSPGTGYGYTF. Looking up the rest from reference TRBV5-8 and TRBJ1-2 gives the full variable domain: EAGVTQSPTHLIKTRGQQATLRCSPISGHTSVYWYQQALGLGLQFLLWYDEGEERNRGNFPPRFSGRQFPNYSSELNVNALELEDSALYLCASSPGTGYGYTFGSGTRLTVV.